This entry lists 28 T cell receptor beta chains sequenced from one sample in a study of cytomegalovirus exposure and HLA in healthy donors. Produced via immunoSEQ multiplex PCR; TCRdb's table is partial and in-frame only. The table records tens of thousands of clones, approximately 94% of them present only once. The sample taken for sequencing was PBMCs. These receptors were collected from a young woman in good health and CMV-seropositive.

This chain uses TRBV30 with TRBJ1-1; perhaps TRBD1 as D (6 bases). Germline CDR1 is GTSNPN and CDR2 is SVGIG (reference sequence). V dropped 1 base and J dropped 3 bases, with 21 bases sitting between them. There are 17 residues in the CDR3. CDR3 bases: TGTGCCTGGAGTGGCACAGGGAAAACTCCAACTGACACTGAAGCTTTCTTT. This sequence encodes CAWSGTGKTPTDTEAFF.

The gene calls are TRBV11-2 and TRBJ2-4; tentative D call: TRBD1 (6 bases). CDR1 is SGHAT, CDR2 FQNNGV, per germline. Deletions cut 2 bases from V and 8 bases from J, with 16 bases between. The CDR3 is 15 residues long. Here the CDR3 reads CASSLTWTEMDIQYF. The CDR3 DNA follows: TGTGCCAGCAGCTTAACATGGACAGAAATGGACATTCAGTACTTC.

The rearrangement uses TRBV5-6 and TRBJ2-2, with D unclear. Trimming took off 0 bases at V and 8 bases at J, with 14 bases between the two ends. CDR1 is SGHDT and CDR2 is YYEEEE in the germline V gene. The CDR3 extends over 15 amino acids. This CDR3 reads CASSLVRSTPGELFF. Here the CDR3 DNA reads TGTGCCAGCAGCTTGGTAAGGAGTACACCGGGGGAGCTGTTTTTT. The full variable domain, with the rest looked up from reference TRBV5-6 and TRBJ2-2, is DAGVTQSPTHLIKTRGQQVTLRCSPKSGHDTVSWYQQALGQGPQFIFQYYEEEERQRGNFPDRFSGHQFPNYSSELNVNALLLGDSALYLCASSLVRSTPGELFFGEGSRLTVL.

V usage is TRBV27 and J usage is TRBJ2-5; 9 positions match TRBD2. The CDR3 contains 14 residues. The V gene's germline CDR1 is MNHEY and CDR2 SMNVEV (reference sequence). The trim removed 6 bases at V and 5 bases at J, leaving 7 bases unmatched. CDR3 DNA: TGTGCCAGCAGGGGCGGGGGGGCTTGGGAGACCCAGTACTTC. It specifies CASRGGGAWETQYF.

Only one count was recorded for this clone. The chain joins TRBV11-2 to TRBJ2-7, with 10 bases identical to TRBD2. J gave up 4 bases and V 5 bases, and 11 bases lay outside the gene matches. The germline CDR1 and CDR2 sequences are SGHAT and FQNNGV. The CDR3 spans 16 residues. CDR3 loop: CASSRTSGTVYYEQYF. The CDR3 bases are TGTGCCAGCAGCCGTACTAGCGGGACTGTCTATTACGAGCAGTACTTC.

The CDR3 sequence is CASSRRGLAGVSDEQFF. CDR3 coding DNA: TGTGCCAGTTCCCGGAGGGGCCTAGCGGGAGTGTCAGATGAGCAGTTCTTC. The chain employs TRBV19 and TRBJ2-1, with 10 bases matching TRBD2. In germline, CDR1 is LNHDA, CDR2 SQIVND (reference sequence). Trimming removed 8 bases from V and 8 bases from J; junction bases left unmatched: 18. This CDR3 region has 17 residues.

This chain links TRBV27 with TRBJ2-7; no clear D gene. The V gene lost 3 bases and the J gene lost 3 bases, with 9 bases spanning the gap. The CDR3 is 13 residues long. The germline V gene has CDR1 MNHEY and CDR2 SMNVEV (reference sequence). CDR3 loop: CASSFRRFYEQYF. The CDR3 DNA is TGTGCCAGCAGTTTTCGGAGATTCTACGAGCAGTACTTC.

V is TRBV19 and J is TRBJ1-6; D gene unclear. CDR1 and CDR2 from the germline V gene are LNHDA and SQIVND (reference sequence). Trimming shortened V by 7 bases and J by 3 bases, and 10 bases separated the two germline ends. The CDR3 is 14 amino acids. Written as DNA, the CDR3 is TGTGCCAGTACCAACGGGGTCTATAATTCACCCCTCCACTTT. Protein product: CASTNGVYNSPLHF.

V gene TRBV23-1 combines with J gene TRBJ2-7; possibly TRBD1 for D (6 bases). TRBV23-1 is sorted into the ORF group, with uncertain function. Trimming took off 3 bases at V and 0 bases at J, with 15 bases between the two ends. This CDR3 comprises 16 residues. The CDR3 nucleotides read TGCGCCAGCAGTCAGAGAACAGGGTCCCACTCCTACGAGCAGTACTTC. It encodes CASSQRTGSHSYEQYF.

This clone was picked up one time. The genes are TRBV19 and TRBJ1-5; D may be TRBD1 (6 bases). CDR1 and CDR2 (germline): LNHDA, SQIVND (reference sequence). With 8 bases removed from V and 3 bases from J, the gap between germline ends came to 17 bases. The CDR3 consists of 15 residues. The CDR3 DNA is TGTGCCAGTTTAGAGTGGCAGGGGAACAATCAGCCCCAGCATTTT. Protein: CASLEWQGNNQPQHF. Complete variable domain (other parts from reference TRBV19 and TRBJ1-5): DGGITQSPKYLFRKEGQNVTLSCEQNLNHDAMYWYRQDPGQGLRLIYYSQIVNDFQKGDIAEGYSVSREKKESFPLTVTSAQKNPTAFYLCASLEWQGNNQPQHFGDGTRLSIL.

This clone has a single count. The CDR3 loop reads CAGARLAGASHTQYF. For the CDR3, the DNA is TGTGCCGGGGCCCGACTAGCGGGGGCATCGCATACGCAGTATTTT. The chain links TRBV6-6 to TRBJ2-3; 12 positions agree with TRBD2. The CDR3 length is 15 residues. Trimming took 11 bases from V and 7 from J; bases not matched to a gene: 13. Germline V gene data show CDR1 as MNHNY and CDR2 as SVGAGI (reference sequence).

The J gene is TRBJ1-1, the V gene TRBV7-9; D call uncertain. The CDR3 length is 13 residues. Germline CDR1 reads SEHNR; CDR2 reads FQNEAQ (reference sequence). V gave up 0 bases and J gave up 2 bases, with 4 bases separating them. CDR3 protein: CASSLAANTEAFF. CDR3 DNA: TGTGCCAGCAGCTTAGCGGCTAACACTGAAGCTTTCTTT.

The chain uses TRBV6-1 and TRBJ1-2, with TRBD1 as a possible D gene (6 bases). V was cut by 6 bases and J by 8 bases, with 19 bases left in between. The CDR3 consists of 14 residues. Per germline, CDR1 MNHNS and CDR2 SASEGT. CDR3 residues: CASRGQSLVGGYTF. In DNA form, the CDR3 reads TGTGCCAGCAGAGGACAGAGTCTAGTGGGAGGCTACACCTTC.

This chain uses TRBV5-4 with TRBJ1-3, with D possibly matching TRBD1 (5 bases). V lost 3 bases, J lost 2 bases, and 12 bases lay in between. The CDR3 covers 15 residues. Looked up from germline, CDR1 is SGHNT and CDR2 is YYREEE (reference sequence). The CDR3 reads CASSSGSGAGNTIYF. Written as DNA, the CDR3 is TGTGCCAGCAGCTCTGGTTCGGGGGCTGGAAACACCATATATTTT.

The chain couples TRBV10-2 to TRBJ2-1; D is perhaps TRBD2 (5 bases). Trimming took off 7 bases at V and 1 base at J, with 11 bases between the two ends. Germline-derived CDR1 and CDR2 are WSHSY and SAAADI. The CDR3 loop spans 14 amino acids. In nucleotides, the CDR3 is TGCGCCAGCACCGGAGGCGGATCCTACAATGAGCAGTTCTTC. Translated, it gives CASTGGGSYNEQFF.

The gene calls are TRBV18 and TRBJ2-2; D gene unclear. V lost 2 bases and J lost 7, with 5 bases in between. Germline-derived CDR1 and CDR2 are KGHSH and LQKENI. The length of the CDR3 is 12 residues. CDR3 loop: CASSPTVGELFF. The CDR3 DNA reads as TGTGCCAGCTCACCAACGGTCGGGGAGCTGTTTTTT.

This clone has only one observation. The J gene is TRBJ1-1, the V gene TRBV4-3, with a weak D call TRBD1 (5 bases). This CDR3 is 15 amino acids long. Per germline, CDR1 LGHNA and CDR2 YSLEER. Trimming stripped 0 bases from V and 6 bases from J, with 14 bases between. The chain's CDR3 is CASSQDQGRAAEAFF. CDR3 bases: TGCGCCAGCAGCCAAGATCAGGGTCGGGCGGCTGAAGCTTTCTTT.

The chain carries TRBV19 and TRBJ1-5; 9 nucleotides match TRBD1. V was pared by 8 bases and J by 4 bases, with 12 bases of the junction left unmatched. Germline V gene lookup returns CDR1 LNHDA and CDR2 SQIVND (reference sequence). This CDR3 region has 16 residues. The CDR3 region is CASSDRGFAVNQPQHF. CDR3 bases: TGTGCCAGTTCGGACAGGGGATTTGCAGTAAATCAGCCCCAGCATTTT.

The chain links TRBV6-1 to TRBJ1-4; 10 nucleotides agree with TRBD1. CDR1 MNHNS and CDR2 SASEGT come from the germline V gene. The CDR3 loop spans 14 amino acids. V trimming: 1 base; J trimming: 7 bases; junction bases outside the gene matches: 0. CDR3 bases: TGTGCCAGCAGTGAAGGACAGGGGGCTGAAAAACTGTTTTTT. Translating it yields CASSEGQGAEKLFF.

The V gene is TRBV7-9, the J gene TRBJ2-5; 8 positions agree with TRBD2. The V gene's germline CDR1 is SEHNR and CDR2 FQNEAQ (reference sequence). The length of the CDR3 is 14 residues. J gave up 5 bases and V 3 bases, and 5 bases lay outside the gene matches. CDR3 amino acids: CASSLAGGMETQYF. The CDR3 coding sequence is TGTGCCAGCAGCTTGGCGGGGGGCATGGAGACCCAGTACTTC. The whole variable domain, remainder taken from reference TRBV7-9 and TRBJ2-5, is DTGVSQNPRHKITKRGQNVTFRCDPISEHNRLYWYRQTLGQGPEFLTYFQNEAQLEKSRLLSDRFSAERPKGSFSTLEIQRTEQGDSAMYLCASSLAGGMETQYFGPGTRLLVL.

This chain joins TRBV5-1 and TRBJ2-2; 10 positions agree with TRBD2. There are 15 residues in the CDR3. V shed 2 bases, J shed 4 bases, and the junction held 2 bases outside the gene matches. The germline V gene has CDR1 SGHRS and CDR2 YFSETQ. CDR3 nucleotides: TGCGCCAGCAGCTTAGCGGGGGGGCTCACCGGGGAGCTGTTTTTT. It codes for CASSLAGGLTGELFF.

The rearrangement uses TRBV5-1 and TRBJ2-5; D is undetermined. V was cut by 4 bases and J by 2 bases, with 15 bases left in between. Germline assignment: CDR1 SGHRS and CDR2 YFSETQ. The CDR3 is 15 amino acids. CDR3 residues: CASSQAPAAQETQYF. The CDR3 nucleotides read TGCGCCAGCAGCCAGGCTCCGGCAGCTCAAGAGACCCAGTACTTC.

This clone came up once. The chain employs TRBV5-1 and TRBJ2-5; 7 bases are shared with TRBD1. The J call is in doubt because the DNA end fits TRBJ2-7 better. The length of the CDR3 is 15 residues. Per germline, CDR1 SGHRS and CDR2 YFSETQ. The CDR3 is CASSLGTANRYEQYF. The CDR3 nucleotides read TGCGCCAGCAGCCTAGGGACAGCAAATAGGTACGAGCAGTACTTC.

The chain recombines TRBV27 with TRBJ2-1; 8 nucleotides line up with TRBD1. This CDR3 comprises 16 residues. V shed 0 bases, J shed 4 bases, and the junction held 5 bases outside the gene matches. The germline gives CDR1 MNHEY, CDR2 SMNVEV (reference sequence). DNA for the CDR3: TGTGCCAGCAGTTTATCGACAGGGGTGGTTTACAATGAGCAGTTCTTC. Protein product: CASSLSTGVVYNEQFF.

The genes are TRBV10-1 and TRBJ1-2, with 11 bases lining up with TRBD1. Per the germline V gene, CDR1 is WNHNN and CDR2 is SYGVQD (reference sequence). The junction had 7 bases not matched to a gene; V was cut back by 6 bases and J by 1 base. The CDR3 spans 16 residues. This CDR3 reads CASRRRGQGVNYGYTF. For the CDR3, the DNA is TGCGCCAGCAGGCGAAGGGGACAGGGGGTTAACTATGGCTACACCTTC.

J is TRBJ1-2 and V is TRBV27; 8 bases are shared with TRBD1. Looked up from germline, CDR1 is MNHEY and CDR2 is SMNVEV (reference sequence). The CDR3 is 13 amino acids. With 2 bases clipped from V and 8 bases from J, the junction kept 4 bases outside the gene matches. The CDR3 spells CASSLSRQGGYTF. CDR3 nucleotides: TGTGCCAGCAGTTTAAGCCGACAGGGGGGCTACACCTTC.

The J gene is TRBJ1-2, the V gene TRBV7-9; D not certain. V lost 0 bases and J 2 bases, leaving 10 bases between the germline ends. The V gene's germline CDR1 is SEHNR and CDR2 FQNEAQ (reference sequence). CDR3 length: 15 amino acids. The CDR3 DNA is TGTGCCAGCAGCTTAGCCCAGGCGACCAACTATGGCTACACCTTC. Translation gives CASSLAQATNYGYTF. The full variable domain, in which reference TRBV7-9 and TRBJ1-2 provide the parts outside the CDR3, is DTGVSQNPRHKITKRGQNVTFRCDPISEHNRLYWYRQTLGQGPEFLTYFQNEAQLEKSRLLSDRFSAERPKGSFSTLEIQRTEQGDSAMYLCASSLAQATNYGYTFGSGTRLTVV.

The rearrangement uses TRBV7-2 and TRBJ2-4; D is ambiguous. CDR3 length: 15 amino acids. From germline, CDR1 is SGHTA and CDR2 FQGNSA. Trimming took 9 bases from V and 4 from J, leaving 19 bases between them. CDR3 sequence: CASSPKTSPKNIQYF. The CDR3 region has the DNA TGTGCCAGTTCGCCAAAGACTTCGCCAAAAAACATTCAGTACTTC.